This TCR beta chain was recovered during a study of CD8 T cells in ankylosing spondylitis. TCRdb independently ran MiXCR on the 5' RACE reads; one entry per CDR3 protein. The table lists under 450,000 distinct CDR3 sequences, 20% to 25% of them singletons. Worth noting for this clonotype: Its matching antigen is unknown.

Study outcomes and limitations: According to the report, clones linked to the disease were significantly enriched in matched synovial fluid samples taken from ankylosing spondylitis patients.

This CDR3 contains 17 residues. The V segment lost 5 bases and the J segment 3 bases; nucleotides outside the gene matches: 11. Germline CDR1 and CDR2: SGHVS and FNYEAQ. The genes are TRBV7-6 and TRBJ2-3; TRBD2 matches at 10 bases. Sequencing was carried out using blood, either unsorted or a sorted T cell fraction (not recorded which). The clonotype was recovered from a male donor with ankylosing spondylitis or in good health (not recorded which). The CDR3 region is CASSLGLAGESTDTQYF. CDR3 sequence (DNA): TGTGCCAGCAGCCTCGGCCTAGCGGGGGAGTCTACAGATACGCAGTATTTT.